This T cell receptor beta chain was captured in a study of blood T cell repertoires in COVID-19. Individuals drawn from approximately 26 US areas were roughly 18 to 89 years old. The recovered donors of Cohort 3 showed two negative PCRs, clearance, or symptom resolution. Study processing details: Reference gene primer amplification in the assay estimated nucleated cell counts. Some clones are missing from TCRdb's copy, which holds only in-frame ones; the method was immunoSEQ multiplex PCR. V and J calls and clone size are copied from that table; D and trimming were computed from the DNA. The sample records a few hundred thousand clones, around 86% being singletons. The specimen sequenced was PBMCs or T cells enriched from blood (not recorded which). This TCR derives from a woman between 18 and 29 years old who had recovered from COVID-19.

This CDR3 is CASSHTRTGPEGGYTF. The CDR3 bases are TGTGCCAGCAGCCACACAAGGACAGGACCAGAGGGTGGCTACACCTTC. The chain employs TRBV3-1 (or the pseudogene TRBV3-2) and TRBJ1-2; TRBD1 matches 7 bases. CDR1 is LGHDT, CDR2 YNNKEL, per germline (reference sequence). CDR3 length equals 16 residues. The V segment lost 3 bases and the J segment 7 bases; nucleotides outside the gene matches: 14.